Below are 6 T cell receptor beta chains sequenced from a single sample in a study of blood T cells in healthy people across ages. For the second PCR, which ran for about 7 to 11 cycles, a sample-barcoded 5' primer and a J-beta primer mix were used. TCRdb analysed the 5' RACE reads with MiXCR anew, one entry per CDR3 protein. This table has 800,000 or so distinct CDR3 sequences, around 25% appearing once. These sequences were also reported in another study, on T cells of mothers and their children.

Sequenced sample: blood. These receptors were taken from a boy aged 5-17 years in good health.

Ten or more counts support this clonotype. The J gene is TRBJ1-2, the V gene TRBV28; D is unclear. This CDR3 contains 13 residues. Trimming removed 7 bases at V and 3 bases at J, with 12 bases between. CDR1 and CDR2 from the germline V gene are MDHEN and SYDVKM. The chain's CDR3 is CASTPVDDYGYTF. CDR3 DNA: TGTGCCAGCACCCCTGTGGACGACTATGGCTACACCTTC.

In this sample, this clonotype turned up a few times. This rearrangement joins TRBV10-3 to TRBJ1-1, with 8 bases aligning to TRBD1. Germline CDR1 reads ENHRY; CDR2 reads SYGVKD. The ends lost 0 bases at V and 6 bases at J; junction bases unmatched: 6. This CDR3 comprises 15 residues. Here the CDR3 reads CAISESTGGYAEAFF. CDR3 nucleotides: TGTGCCATCAGTGAGTCTACAGGGGGTTATGCTGAAGCTTTCTTT.

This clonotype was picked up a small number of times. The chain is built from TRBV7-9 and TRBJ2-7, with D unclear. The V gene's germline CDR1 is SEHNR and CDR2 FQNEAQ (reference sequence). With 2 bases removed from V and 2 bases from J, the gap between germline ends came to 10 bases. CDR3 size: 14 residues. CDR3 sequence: CASSLSSEAYEQYF. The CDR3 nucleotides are TGTGCCAGCAGCTTATCATCAGAAGCCTACGAGCAGTACTTC.

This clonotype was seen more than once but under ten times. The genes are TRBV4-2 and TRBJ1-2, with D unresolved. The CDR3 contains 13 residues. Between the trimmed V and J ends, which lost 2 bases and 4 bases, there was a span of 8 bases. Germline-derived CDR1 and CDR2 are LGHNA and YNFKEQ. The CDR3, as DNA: TGTGCCAGCAGCCAATCACCTGGCTATGGCTACACCTTC. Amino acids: CASSQSPGYGYTF.

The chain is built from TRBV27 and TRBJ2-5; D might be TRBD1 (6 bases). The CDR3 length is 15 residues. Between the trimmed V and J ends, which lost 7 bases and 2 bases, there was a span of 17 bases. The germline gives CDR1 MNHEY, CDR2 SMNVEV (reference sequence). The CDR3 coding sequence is TGTGCCAGCACAAACAGGACAGATTTACAAGAGACCCAGTACTTC. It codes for CASTNRTDLQETQYF.

The CDR3 region has the DNA TGTGCCAGCAGTGAGTACGGGGGGCTTACCTACAATGAGCAGTTCTTC. As protein: CASSEYGGLTYNEQFF. The chain joins TRBV6-4 to TRBJ2-1; possible D gene TRBD2, 7 bases. The CDR3 covers 16 residues. CDR1 is MRHNA and CDR2 is SNTAGT in the germline V gene. V dropped 3 bases and J dropped 2 bases, with 14 bases sitting between them.